A single T cell receptor beta chain is shown here with its context. As yet, its antigen is unknown. The ends lost 5 bases at V and 0 bases at J; junction bases unmatched: 5. The CDR3 consists of 15 residues. Germline values: CDR1 SGHTA, CDR2 FQGNSA. The source of the sample is a study of identical twins. Study conclusions and caveats: Out-of-frame sharing of TCR alpha in monozygotic twins was underestimated by models. In drawing conclusions, the study used cross-sectional statistical analysis and did not follow the same donors.

Each donor was a healthy Caucasian. Each CDR3 protein gets one entry after TCRdb re-called the 5' RACE reads with MiXCR. The sample holds 460,000 or so distinct CDR3 sequences; 12% to 15% are singletons and the top ten take about 0.53%. These data also formed part of another study, on yellow fever vaccine responses in identical twins. In that study: Twins' vaccine T cell response reportedly seemed partly convergent, partly personalized.

The rearrangement joins TRBV7-2 to TRBJ2-3, with TRBD1 identical over 7 bases. The sample consisted of CD4+ T cells sorted from blood. This sequence originates from a woman between 18 and 30 years old in good health. The CDR3 region is CASSPGQRSTDTQYF. In DNA form, the CDR3 reads TGTGCCAGCAGCCCGGGACAGAGAAGCACAGATACGCAGTATTTT.